This TCR beta chain appears in the sequencing data of a study of vaccination and CD4 T cells after COVID-19. The Oncomine TCR Beta short-read assay generated sequence data from the DNA of cultured CD4+ T cells. TCRdb recomputed calls from the PCR reads with MiXCR, one row per CDR3 protein. In the table there are about 18,000 distinct CDR3 sequences, more than 50% of which are singletons. The sample's treatment: approximately 9-day PBMC culture with coronavirus spike peptide pools or control peptides (ViraFEST assay). V lost 4 bases to trimming and J lost 10 bases, with 14 bases between them. This CDR3 has 13 amino acids. Germline lookup yields CDR1 SQVTM and CDR2 ANQGSEA. Details on this clonotype: What it binds is not known.

This TCR was sampled from a human donor who had recovered from COVID-19. Source: CD4+ T cells from blood, cultured in vitro, taken before SARS-CoV-2 vaccination. V and J are TRBV29-1 and TRBJ1-6, with a weak D call TRBD1 (6 bases). In DNA, the CDR3 is TGCAGCGTTGCCGGGACAAGGGACTCACCCCTCCACTTT. Encoded protein: CSVAGTRDSPLHF.